This TCR beta chain was found in a study of T cells in Graves' hyperthyroidism and ophthalmopathy. This clonotype was counted many times. RNA transcripts yielded amplified TCR beta CDR3 regions. The HTBI primer set served for first-round RT-PCR of the TCR CDR3. TCRdb ran MiXCR on the multiplex PCR reads and lists one entry per CDR3 protein. The table records roughly 550,000 distinct CDR3 sequences, about 16% of them present only once. Per the germline V gene, CDR1 is SNHLY and CDR2 is FYNNEI. This CDR3 is 14 amino acids long. V lost 7 bases and J lost 0, with 9 bases in between. Clinical Activity Scores of at least 3, NOSPECS grades of at least 4 and durations under 3 months characterized ophthalmopathy patients. It was uncontrolled infection, other autoimmune disease, pregnancy or lactation that excluded patients. Every diagnosis used clinical symptoms, serum thyroxine and TRAb, thyroid ultrasound and orbital computed tomography. Fresh peripheral blood, about 10 ml of it, supplied the PBMCs.

The chain employs TRBV2 and TRBJ2-2; D unclear. This clonotype originated in a woman in her twenties or thirties with Graves' ophthalmopathy. Sequenced material: blood. CDR3 nucleotides: TGTGCCAGCAAGGAATACGCGAACACCGGGGAGCTGTTTTTT. Its protein product is CASKEYANTGELFF.